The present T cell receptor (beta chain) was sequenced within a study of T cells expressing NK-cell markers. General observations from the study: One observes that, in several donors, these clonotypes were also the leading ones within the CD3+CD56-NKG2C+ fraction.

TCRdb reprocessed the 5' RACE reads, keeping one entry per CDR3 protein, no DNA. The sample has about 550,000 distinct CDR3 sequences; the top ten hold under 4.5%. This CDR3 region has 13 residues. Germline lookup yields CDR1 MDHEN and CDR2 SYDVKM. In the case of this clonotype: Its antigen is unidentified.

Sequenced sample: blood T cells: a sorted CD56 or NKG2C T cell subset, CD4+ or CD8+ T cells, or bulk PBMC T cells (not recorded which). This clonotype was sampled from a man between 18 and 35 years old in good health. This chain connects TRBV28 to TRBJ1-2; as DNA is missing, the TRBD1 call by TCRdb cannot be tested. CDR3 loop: CASSLSRAYGYTF.